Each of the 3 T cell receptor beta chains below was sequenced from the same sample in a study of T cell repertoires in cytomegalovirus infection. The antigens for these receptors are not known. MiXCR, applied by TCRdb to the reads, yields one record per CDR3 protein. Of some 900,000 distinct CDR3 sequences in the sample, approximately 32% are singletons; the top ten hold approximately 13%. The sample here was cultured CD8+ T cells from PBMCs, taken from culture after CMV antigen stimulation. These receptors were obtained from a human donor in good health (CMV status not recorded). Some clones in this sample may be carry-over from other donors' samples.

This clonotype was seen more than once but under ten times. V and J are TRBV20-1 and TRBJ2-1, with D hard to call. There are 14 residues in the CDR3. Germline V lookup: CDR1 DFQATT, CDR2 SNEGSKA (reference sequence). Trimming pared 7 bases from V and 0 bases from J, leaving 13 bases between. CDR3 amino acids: CSVILRSSYNEQFF. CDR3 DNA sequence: TGCAGTGTCATCCTCAGGAGCTCCTACAATGAGCAGTTCTTC.

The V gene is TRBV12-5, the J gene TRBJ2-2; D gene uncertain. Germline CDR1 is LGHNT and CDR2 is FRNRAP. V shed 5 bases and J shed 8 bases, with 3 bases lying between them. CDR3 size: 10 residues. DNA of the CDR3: TGTGCTAGTGGTAGGGGGGAGCTGTTTTTT. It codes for CASGRGELFF.

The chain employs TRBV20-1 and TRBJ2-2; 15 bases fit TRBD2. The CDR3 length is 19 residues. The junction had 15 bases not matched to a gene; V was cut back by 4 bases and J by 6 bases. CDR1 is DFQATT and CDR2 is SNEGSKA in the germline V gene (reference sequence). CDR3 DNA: TGCAGTGCTACTCCGGGACTAGCGGGGGGACCCAACTGGGCCGGGGAGCTGTTTTTT. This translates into CSATPGLAGGPNWAGELFF.